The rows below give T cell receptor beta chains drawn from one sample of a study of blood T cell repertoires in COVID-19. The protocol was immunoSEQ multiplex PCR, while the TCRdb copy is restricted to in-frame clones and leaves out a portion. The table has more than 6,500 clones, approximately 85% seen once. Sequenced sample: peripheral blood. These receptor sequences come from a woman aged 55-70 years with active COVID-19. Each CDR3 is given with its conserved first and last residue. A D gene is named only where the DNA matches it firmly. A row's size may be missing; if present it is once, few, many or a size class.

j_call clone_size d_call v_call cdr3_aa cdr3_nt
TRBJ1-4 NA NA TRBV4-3 CASSQGAGATNEKLFF TGCGCCAGCAGCCAAGGGGCAGGGGCGACTAATGAAAAACTGTTTTTT
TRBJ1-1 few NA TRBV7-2 CASSQGRQNTEAFF TGTGCCAGCAGCCAGGGGCGTCAGAACACTGAAGCTTTCTTT
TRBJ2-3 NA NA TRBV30 CAGDRPRVDTQYF TGTGCCGGTGATAGACCCCGGGTGGATACGCAGTATTTT
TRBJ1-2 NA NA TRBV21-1 CASSKWDREEYGYTF TGTGCCAGCAGCAAATGGGACAGGGAGGAATATGGCTACACCTTC
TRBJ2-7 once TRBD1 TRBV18 CASCGQVGSYEQYF TGTGCCAGCTGCGGACAGGTTGGATCCTACGAGCAGTACTTC
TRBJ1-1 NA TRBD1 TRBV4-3 CASSHPGQSTEAFF TGCGCCAGCAGCCATCCGGGACAGAGCACTGAAGCTTTCTTT
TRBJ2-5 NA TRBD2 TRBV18 CASSAGGQETQYF TGTGCCAGCTCGGCGGGGGGGCAAGAGACCCAGTACTTC
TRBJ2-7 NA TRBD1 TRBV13 CASSGPGGRYEQYF TGTGCCAGCAGCGGTCCAGGGGGACGCTACGAGCAGTACTTC
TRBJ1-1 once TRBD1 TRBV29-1 CSVDIRGPGAFF TGCAGCGTTGACATTAGGGGGCCGGGAGCTTTCTTT
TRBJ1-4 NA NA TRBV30 CAWSSRTEKLFF TGTGCCTGGAGTTCGAGAACCGAAAAACTGTTTTTT
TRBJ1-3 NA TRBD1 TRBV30 CAWGQGGNTIYF TGTGCCTGGGGACAGGGGGGAAACACCATATATTTT
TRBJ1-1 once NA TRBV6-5 CASSYSRGKAFF TGTGCCAGCAGTTACTCGAGAGGGAAAGCTTTCTTT
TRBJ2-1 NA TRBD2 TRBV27 CASTYSGVGEQFF TGTGCCAGCACCTACAGCGGGGTCGGTGAGCAGTTCTTC
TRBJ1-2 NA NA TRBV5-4 CASRGAANYGYTF TGTGCCAGCAGAGGAGCAGCTAACTATGGCTACACCTTC
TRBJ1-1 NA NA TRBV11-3 CASSYSFGTEAFF TGTGCCAGCAGCTACTCCTTCGGGACAGAAGCTTTCTTT
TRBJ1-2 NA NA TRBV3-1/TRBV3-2 CASSQAVVLGVSYGYTF TGTGCCAGCAGCCAAGCCGTCGTCTTAGGGGTTAGCTATGGCTACACCTTC
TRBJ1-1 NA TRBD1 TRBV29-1 CSVEPTARGHSEAFF TGCAGCGTTGAACCCACCGCCAGGGGGCATAGTGAAGCTTTCTTT
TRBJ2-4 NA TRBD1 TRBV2 CASSPTGVGYKNIQYF TGTGCCAGCAGTCCGACAGGGGTTGGTTATAAAAACATTCAGTACTTC
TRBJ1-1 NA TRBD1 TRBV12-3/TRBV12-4 CASRTGSNTEAFF TGTGCCAGCAGGACAGGGTCGAACACTGAAGCTTTCTTT
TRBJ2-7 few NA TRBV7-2 CASSLASLGDVENEQYF TGTGCCAGCAGCTTAGCGTCTCTAGGTGATGTTGAGAACGAGCAGTACTTC
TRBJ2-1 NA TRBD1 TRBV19 CASSPGQGPNEQFF TGTGCCAGTAGTCCGGGACAGGGACCCAATGAGCAGTTCTTC
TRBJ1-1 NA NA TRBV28 CAIQAVGGDPEAFF TGTGCCATCCAGGCCGTGGGGGGGGACCCTGAAGCTTTCTTT
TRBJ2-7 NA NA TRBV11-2 CASSLNRATYEQYF TGTGCCAGCAGCTTAAACAGGGCCACCTACGAGCAGTACTTC
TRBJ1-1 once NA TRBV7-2 CASSSRAGGVAEAFF TGTGCCAGCAGCTCTAGGGCGGGGGGGGTCGCTGAAGCTTTCTTT
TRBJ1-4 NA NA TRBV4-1 CASSQGGEKLFF TGCGCCAGCAGCCAAGGAGGGGAAAAACTGTTTTTT
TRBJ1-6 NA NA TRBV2 CASSVTDTFHF TGTGCCAGCAGTGTAACGGACACTTTCCACTTT
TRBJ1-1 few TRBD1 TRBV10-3 CAISGQGRWTEAFF TGTGCCATCAGCGGACAGGGGCGATGGACTGAAGCTTTCTTT
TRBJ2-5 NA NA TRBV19 CASSLLGVETQYF TGTGCCAGTAGCTTGCTAGGTGTCGAGACCCAGTACTTC
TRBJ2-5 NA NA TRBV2 CASNWRGVDETQYF TGTGCCAGCAACTGGCGCGGCGTAGACGAGACCCAGTACTTC
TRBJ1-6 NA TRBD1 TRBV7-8 CASTHRGPNSPLHF TGTGCCAGCACCCACAGGGGACCGAATTCACCCCTCCACTTT
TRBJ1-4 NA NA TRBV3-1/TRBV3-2 CASSPRTGPGGEKLFF TGTGCCAGCAGCCCGAGAACAGGCCCGGGGGGGGAAAAACTGTTTTTT
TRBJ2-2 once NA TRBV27 CASSLLAVNTGELFF TGTGCCAGCAGTTTACTGGCGGTGAACACCGGGGAGCTGTTTTTT
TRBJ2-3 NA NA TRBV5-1 CASSLDVGETDTQYF TGCGCCAGCAGCTTGGATGTAGGAGAAACAGATACGCAGTATTTT
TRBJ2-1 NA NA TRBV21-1 CASSKMGRDYNEQFF TGTGCCAGCAGCAAAATGGGTCGGGACTACAATGAGCAGTTCTTC
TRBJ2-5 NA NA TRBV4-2 CASSQVTGTGETQYF TGTGCCAGCAGCCAAGTGACAGGAACGGGGGAGACCCAGTACTTC
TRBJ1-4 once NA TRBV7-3 CASSLRAPGKGEKLFF TGTGCCAGCAGCCTAAGGGCGCCAGGGAAGGGTGAAAAACTGTTTTTT
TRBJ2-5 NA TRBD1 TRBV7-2 CASSSQQGAAQYF TGTGCCAGCAGCTCTCAACAGGGGGCGGCCCAGTACTTC
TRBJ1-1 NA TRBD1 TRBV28 CASTFRGRVYTEAFF TGTGCCAGCACCTTCAGGGGGCGGGTATATACTGAAGCTTTCTTT
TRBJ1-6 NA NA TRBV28 CASSLYLGSYNSPLHF TGTGCCAGCAGTTTATACCTCGGCTCCTATAATTCACCCCTCCACTTT
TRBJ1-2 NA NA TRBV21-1 CASSKWGGSWGYTF TGTGCCAGCAGCAAGTGGGGAGGGTCTTGGGGCTACACCTTC
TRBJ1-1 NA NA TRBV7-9 CASGPSTEAFF TGTGCCAGCGGCCCTTCCACTGAAGCTTTCTTT
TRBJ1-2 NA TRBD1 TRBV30 CAWRGTGGYGYTF TGTGCCTGGAGGGGGACAGGGGGCTATGGCTACACCTTC
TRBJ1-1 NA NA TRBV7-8 CASSLGQAAFF TGTGCCAGCAGCTTAGGACAGGCGGCTTTCTTT
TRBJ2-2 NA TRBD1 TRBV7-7 CASSQGAGGELFF TGTGCCAGCAGCCAGGGGGCCGGCGGGGAGCTGTTTTTT
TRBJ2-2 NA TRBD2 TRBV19 CASSITSGGAWNTGELFF TGTGCCAGTAGTATTACTAGCGGGGGGGCCTGGAACACCGGGGAGCTGTTTTTT
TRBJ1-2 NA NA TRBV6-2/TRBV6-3 CASSNGDIYGYTF TGTGCCAGCAGTAACGGAGATATCTATGGCTACACCTTC
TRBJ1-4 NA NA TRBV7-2 CASSLAGDEKLFF TGTGCCAGCAGCTTAGCAGGGGATGAAAAACTGTTTTTT
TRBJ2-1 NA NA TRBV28 CASSLSPLSEQFF TGTGCCAGCAGTTTATCCCCCCTTAGTGAGCAGTTCTTC
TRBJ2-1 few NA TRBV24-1 CATSDGSVSEQFF TGTGCCACCAGTGACGGGTCTGTTTCGGAGCAGTTCTTC
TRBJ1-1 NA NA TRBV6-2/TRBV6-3 CASSANRMTVNTEAFF TGTGCCAGCAGTGCCAACAGGATGACCGTGAACACTGAAGCTTTCTTT
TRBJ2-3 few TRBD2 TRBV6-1 CASSELAGSADTQYF TGTGCCAGCAGTGAACTAGCGGGGTCGGCAGATACGCAGTATTTT
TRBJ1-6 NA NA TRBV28 CASSQQGWNSPLHF TGTGCCAGCAGTCAGCAGGGGTGGAATTCACCCCTCCACTTT
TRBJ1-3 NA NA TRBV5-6 CASRVGGPRSGNTIYF TGTGCCAGCAGAGTGGGAGGGCCCCGCTCTGGAAACACCATATATTTT
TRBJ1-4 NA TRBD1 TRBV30 CACIIQGQVEKLFF TGTGCCTGCATAATACAGGGACAGGTAGAAAAACTGTTTTTT
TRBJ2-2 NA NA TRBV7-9 CAAGGELFF TGTGCCGCCGGCGGGGAGCTGTTTTTT
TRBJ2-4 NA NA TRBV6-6 CASRSFLVGIQYF TGTGCCAGCAGATCCTTCCTTGTCGGCATTCAGTACTTC
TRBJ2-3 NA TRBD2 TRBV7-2 CASSWTSGGHTDTQYF TGTGCCAGCAGCTGGACTAGCGGGGGACACACAGATACGCAGTATTTT